These 21 T cell receptor beta chains were all obtained from the same sample, sequenced in a study of blood T cells in healthy people across ages. Then a second PCR, running about 7 to 11 cycles, was carried out with a sample-barcoded 5' primer and a J-beta primer mix. TCRdb used MiXCR to reprocess the 5' RACE reads, holding one entry per CDR3 protein. The sample yields hundreds of thousands of distinct CDR3 sequences, roughly 44% seen once. The sample was blood. These receptors were taken from a man aged 60 to 75 in good health.

The chain is built from TRBV3-1 and TRBJ2-7; D not resolved. V lost 0 bases, J lost 4 bases, and 7 bases lay in between. The CDR3 contains 13 residues. The germline gives CDR1 LGHDT, CDR2 YNNKEL (reference sequence). The CDR3 DNA reads as TGTGCCAGCAGCCAAGATAGGCAATACGAGCAGTACTTC. Translating it yields CASSQDRQYEQYF.

V and J are TRBV3-1 and TRBJ1-2; D is uncertain. The V and J ends lost 7 bases and 8 bases respectively, with 20 bases between them. The CDR3 consists of 14 residues. In germline, CDR1 is LGHDT, CDR2 YNNKEL (reference sequence). The chain's CDR3 is CASTPGQTGYGYTF. The CDR3 nucleotides read TGTGCCAGCACGCCCGGGCAGACGGGCTACGGCTACACCTTC.

The chain links TRBV7-3 to TRBJ1-1; D not certain. Trimming removed 2 bases at V and 2 bases at J, with 6 bases between. Germline V gene lookup returns CDR1 SGHTA and CDR2 FQGTGA. CDR3 length: 13 residues. The CDR3 nucleotides are TGTGCCAGCAGCTTAGGTTATAACACTGAAGCTTTCTTT. The encoded protein is CASSLGYNTEAFF.

This chain joins TRBV28 and TRBJ2-3; possible D gene TRBD1, 6 bases. This CDR3 region has 17 residues. Per germline, CDR1 MDHEN and CDR2 SYDVKM. Trimming stripped 2 bases from V and 1 base from J, with 16 bases between. CDR3 loop: CASSLGTSNWGTDTQYF. DNA for the CDR3: TGTGCCAGCAGTTTAGGGACATCCAATTGGGGCACAGATACGCAGTATTTT.

The chain couples TRBV4-3 to TRBJ2-6; 11 bases align to TRBD1. Per germline, CDR1 LGHNA and CDR2 YSLEER. The trim removed 1 base at V and 2 bases at J, leaving 10 bases unmatched. The CDR3 contains 20 residues. The CDR3 nucleotides read TGCGCCAGCAGCCAAGCCGCCGGGACAGGGGGGATCGCTGGGGCCAACGTCCTGACTTTC. Amino acid sequence: CASSQAAGTGGIAGANVLTF.

This clonotype was observed a handful of times. The chain's CDR3 is CASSYRGSGVSYNEQFF. CDR3 DNA sequence: TGTGCCAGCAGTTACAGAGGTAGCGGGGTTTCCTACAATGAGCAGTTCTTC. The chain employs TRBV6-2 or TRBV6-3 and TRBJ2-1; 8 bases map to TRBD2. This CDR3 comprises 17 residues. J was trimmed by 1 base and V by 2 bases; bases with no gene match: 7. The germline gives CDR1 MNHEY, CDR2 SVGEGT.

This clonotype was seen once. The rearrangement links TRBV21-1 to TRBJ1-4; the table names TRBD1, a call not compared with the DNA. TRBV21-1 counts as a pseudogene. CDR3 size: 14 residues. CDR3 region: CASSPGGVGEKLFF. CDR3 DNA sequence: TGTGCCAGTTCCCCGGGGGGCGTCGGTGAAAAACTGTTTTTT.

This clonotype was seen only a few times. The genes are TRBV4-3 and TRBJ1-4, with D unclear. The germline gives CDR1 LGHNA, CDR2 YSLEER. The CDR3 has 15 amino acids. V lost 4 bases, J lost 8 bases, and 17 bases lay in between. In DNA, the CDR3 is TGCGCCAGCAGCCCTGGTATGTCTAGAAGCGAAAAACTGTTTTTT. This translates into CASSPGMSRSEKLFF.

Only a few counts were recorded for this clonotype. This chain joins TRBV5-1 and TRBJ2-7, with D tentatively TRBD1 (5 bases). The CDR3 is made up of 16 amino acids. Per the germline V gene, CDR1 is SGHRS and CDR2 is YFSETQ. Trimming pared 2 bases from V and 1 base from J, leaving 16 bases between. The CDR3 DNA is TGCGCCAGCAGCTTTTATCCGGACACCACTTCCTACGAGCAGTACTTC. This translates into CASSFYPDTTSYEQYF.

This clonotype showed up just a few times. The chain joins TRBV5-1 to TRBJ2-7, with 9 bases aligning to TRBD1. The CDR3 covers 18 residues. Germline CDR1 SGHRS, CDR2 YFSETQ. The V gene end was trimmed by 1 base and the J gene end by 5 bases; junction bases not matched to a gene: 16. The CDR3 sequence: CASSLRGTGRHRRDEQYF. Here the CDR3 DNA reads TGCGCCAGCAGCTTGCGCGGGACAGGGCGGCATCGGCGGGACGAGCAGTACTTC.

The rearrangement joins TRBV2 to TRBJ1-5; no firm D call. Germline V gene lookup returns CDR1 SNHLY and CDR2 FYNNEI. The V end lost 3 bases, the J end lost 0 bases, and 9 bases lay between the germline ends. This CDR3 region has 15 residues. The CDR3 protein is CASSDRLISNQPQHF. For the CDR3, the DNA is TGTGCCAGCAGTGACAGACTGATTAGCAATCAGCCCCAGCATTTT. Combining the CDR3 with reference TRBV2 and TRBJ1-5 gives the whole variable domain EPEVTQTPSHQVTQMGQEVILRCVPISNHLYFYWYRQILGQKVEFLVSFYNNEISEKSEIFDDQFSVERPDGSNFTLKIRSTKLEDSAMYFCASSDRLISNQPQHFGDGTRLSIL.

The chain recombines TRBV9 with TRBJ2-7; perhaps TRBD1 as D (5 bases). The germline V gene has CDR1 SGDLS and CDR2 YYNGEE. V dropped 0 bases and J dropped 6 bases, with 10 bases sitting between them. There are 13 residues in the CDR3. The CDR3 bases are TGTGCCAGCAGCGTAGATCAGGGCGGCGAGCAGTACTTC. This codes for CASSVDQGGEQYF.

The V gene is TRBV6-2 or TRBV6-3, the J gene TRBJ2-3; 8 nucleotides line up with TRBD2. Germline V gene lookup returns CDR1 MNHEY and CDR2 SVGEGT. There are 12 residues in the CDR3. V dropped 8 bases and J dropped 4; count of bases not matched to a gene: 2. In DNA form, the CDR3 reads TGTGCCAGCGGGACTAGTTCAGATACGCAGTATTTT. The encoded protein is CASGTSSDTQYF.

This clonotype has at least ten counts. The chain carries TRBV7-8 and TRBJ2-5; D might be TRBD2 (5 bases). The CDR3 length is 14 residues. Germline CDR1 reads SGHVS; CDR2 reads FQNEAQ. Trimming stripped 1 base from V and 5 bases from J, with 11 bases between. CDR3 sequence: CASSLVRGEETQYF. CDR3 nucleotides: TGTGCCAGCAGCTTAGTTCGGGGAGAGGAGACCCAGTACTTC.

This clonotype was detected a few times. The V and J genes are TRBV15 and TRBJ2-3; D is unclear. The length of the CDR3 is 14 residues. Germline V CDR1 and CDR2: LNHNV, YYDKDF (reference sequence). Trimming cost V 1 base and J 4 bases, with 9 bases left between them. CDR3 protein: CATSRGPLSDTQYF. The CDR3 DNA reads TGTGCCACCAGCAGAGGCCCCCTATCAGATACGCAGTATTTT.

A word on this clonotype: At one end, the junction sequence differs from germline, possibly due to a read error. J is TRBJ2-5 and V is TRBV20-1; TRBD2 is a possible D gene (7 bases). Germline V CDR1 and CDR2: DFQATT, SNEGSKA (reference sequence). The CDR3 loop spans 16 amino acids. DNA of the CDR3: TGCAGTGCCCTGCCTCACGGGCGGGGGCCCCAAGAGGCCCAGTACTTC. It is translated as CSALPHGRGPQEAQYF.

The CDR3 spells CASSLMAGGYTGELFF. The CDR3 bases are TGTGCCAGCAGCTTAATGGCAGGGGGATACACCGGGGAGCTGTTTTTT. The chain employs TRBV7-7 and TRBJ2-2, with 7 nucleotides matching TRBD1. There are 16 residues in the CDR3. Trimming removed 2 bases from V and 3 bases from J; junction bases left unmatched: 6. CDR1 and CDR2 (germline): SSHAT, FNYEAQ (reference sequence).

To note about this clonotype: A much larger clone sits a single nucleotide away, making a read error possible. The rearrangement joins TRBV4-2 to TRBJ2-1; TRBD2 matches 13 bases. V gave up 4 bases and J gave up 9 bases; unmatched junction bases: 9. Germline V gives CDR1 LGHNA, CDR2 YNFKEQ. The CDR3 extends over 16 amino acids. The CDR3, as DNA: TGTGCCAGCAGCCTCCGGGCACTAGCGGGGGGGTGTGAGCAGTTCTTC. As protein: CASSLRALAGGCEQFF.

This clonotype was recorded once. The V and J genes are TRBV20-1 and TRBJ2-5; a weak D match, TRBD2 (7 bases). Germline V gives CDR1 DFQATT, CDR2 SNEGSKA (reference sequence). V lost 5 bases and J lost 4, with 26 bases in between. The CDR3 runs 17 residues. The CDR3: CSAPRGGSPLLGETQYF. CDR3 DNA sequence: TGCAGTGCTCCCAGGGGCGGGAGCCCTCTTTTAGGAGAGACCCAGTACTTC.

This clonotype has more than one count but fewer than ten. This chain links TRBV29-1 with TRBJ2-2; the match to TRBD2 covers 8 bases. Germline V gene data show CDR1 as SQVTM and CDR2 as ANQGSEA. The length of the CDR3 is 15 residues. The V and J ends lost 4 bases and 2 bases, in that order; junction bases with no gene match: 6. The CDR3 bases are TGCAGCGTTGTCTTACTAGCGGATAACACCGGGGAGCTGTTTTTT. This codes for CSVVLLADNTGELFF.

This clonotype appeared many times. The chain has TRBV7-2 and TRBJ2-7, with D possibly TRBD1 on 5 matching bases. V shed 3 bases and J shed 2 bases, with 8 bases lying between them. Germline V gene data show CDR1 as SGHTA and CDR2 as FQGNSA. The CDR3 has 13 residues. CDR3 loop: CASSLTDTYEQYF. In nucleotides, the CDR3 is TGTGCCAGCAGCTTGACAGACACCTACGAGCAGTACTTC.